The present T cell receptor beta chain was sequenced within a study of T cells in Graves' hyperthyroidism and ophthalmopathy. Study outcomes and limitations: Among clonotypes expanded in thyroid above 0.001, most were also found in blood.

Graves' hyperthyroidism is called stable when ophthalmopathy does not progress within 18 months. Disease duration under 2 months; hyperthyroidism patients were aged 18 to 65. This clonotype was seen ten or more times. Its target is not known. The V segment lost 6 bases and the J segment 7 bases; nucleotides outside the gene matches: 13. This CDR3 has 15 residues. CDR1 MNHNS and CDR2 SASEGT come from the germline V gene. Amplified TCR beta CDR3 regions came from RNA transcripts. With the HTBI primer set, the TCR CDR3 went through a first round of RT-PCR. One entry per CDR3 protein, called by TCRdb with MiXCR from the multiplex PCR reads. The table lists about 360,000 distinct CDR3 sequences, around 13% of them singletons.

The receptor comes from a young woman with Graves' hyperthyroidism. Specimen: blood. V and J are TRBV6-1 and TRBJ2-7; 9 nucleotides align to TRBD2. CDR3 bases: TGTGCCAGCAGGCCCGCGGATAGCGGGGGCGGAGAGCAGTACTTC. Protein sequence: CASRPADSGGGEQYF.